This TCR beta chain is drawn from a study of blood T cell repertoires in COVID-19. Study-wide context: Sites across the United States, Italy and Spain contributed samples from acute and convalescent COVID-19.

This clone was found once. Assay: immunoSEQ multiplex PCR; the TCRdb copy retains only in-frame clones and omits some. The profile covers some 250,000 clones, with 80% to 90% appearing a single time and under 2.5% taken by the ten largest. Germline loops: CDR1 MDHEN, CDR2 SYDVKM. This CDR3 region has 15 residues. V was trimmed by 2 bases and J by 1 base, leaving 12 bases between them. Cohort placement rested on clinical history that participants reported themselves. Sequencing input: PBMCs or T cells enriched from blood (not recorded which). This rearrangement joins TRBV28 to TRBJ2-7; D is unclear. The origin of this receptor is a woman in her forties or fifties who had recovered from COVID-19. Here the CDR3 DNA reads TGTGCCAGCAGTTTAGGGCTGGCCGGATCCTACGAGCAGTACTTC. Translating gives CASSLGLAGSYEQYF. Variable domain in full (rest from reference TRBV28 and TRBJ2-7): DVKVTQSSRYLVKRTGEKVFLECVQDMDHENMFWYRQDPGLGLRLIYFSYDVKMKEKGDIPEGYSVSREKKERFSLILESASTNQTSMYLCASSLGLAGSYEQYFGPGTRLTVT.